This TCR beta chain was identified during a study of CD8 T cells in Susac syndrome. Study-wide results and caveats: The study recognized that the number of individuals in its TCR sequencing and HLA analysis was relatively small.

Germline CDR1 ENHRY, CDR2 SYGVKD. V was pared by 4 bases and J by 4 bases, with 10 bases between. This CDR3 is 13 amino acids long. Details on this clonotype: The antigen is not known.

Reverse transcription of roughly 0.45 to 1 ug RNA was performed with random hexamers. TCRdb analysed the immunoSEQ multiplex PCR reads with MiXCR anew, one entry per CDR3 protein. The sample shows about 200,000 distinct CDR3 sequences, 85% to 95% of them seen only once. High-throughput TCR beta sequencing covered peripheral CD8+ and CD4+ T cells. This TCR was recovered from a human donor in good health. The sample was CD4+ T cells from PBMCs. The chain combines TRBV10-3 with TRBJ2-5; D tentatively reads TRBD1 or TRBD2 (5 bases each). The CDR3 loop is CAISVVGTETQYF. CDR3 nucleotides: TGTGCCATCAGTGTAGTGGGGACAGAGACCCAGTACTTC.